A selection of T cell receptor beta chains follows, all from one sample in a study of blood T cell repertoires in COVID-19. Here immunoSEQ multiplex PCR was the method, and the copy in TCRdb shows in-frame clones only, minus some. The table includes 150,000 to 200,000 clones, around four fifths detected once. The source material was peripheral blood. These receptors all stem from a woman older than 75 with active or convalescent COVID-19. Both conserved end residues are part of each CDR3. The order of the fields is clone size, D gene, J gene, V gene, CDR3 DNA, CDR3 protein. D genes are given only for firm matches. Size tells how often a clone was seen (once, few, many) or the class of an expanded clone, and some rows leave it out.

size: .; D: TRBD1; J: TRBJ1-5; V: TRBV3-1/TRBV3-2; DNA: TGTGCCAGCAGCCCGGGGACAGGGGGGTATCCCCAGCATTTT; CDR3: CASSPGTGGYPQHF
size: once; D: TRBD2; J: TRBJ2-3; V: TRBV7-3; DNA: TGTGCCAGCAGCTTAACGTCCGGGGGGACTAGCACAGATACGCAGTATTTT; CDR3: CASSLTSGGTSTDTQYF
size: .; D: TRBD1; J: TRBJ1-1; V: TRBV3-1/TRBV3-2; DNA: TGTGCCAGCAGGGACAGGGCTACTGAAGCTTTCTTT; CDR3: CASRDRATEAFF
size: .; D: TRBD1; J: TRBJ1-2; V: TRBV5-5; DNA: TGTGCCAGCAGCTATGGCACGGGACAGGGGGTTACCTATGGCTACACCTTC; CDR3: CASSYGTGQGVTYGYTF
size: .; D: .; J: TRBJ1-2; V: TRBV27; DNA: TGTGCCAGCAGTTTTCAAAGGAGTTATGGCTACACCTTC; CDR3: CASSFQRSYGYTF
size: .; D: .; J: TRBJ2-3; V: TRBV7-9; DNA: TGTGCCAGCAGCTTAGGGCGGGTCCAGGAGGGAGATACGCAGTATTTT; CDR3: CASSLGRVQEGDTQYF
size: .; D: .; J: TRBJ2-1; V: TRBV28; DNA: TGTGCCAGCACCCAATCGGGATTTTCCTACAATGAGCAGTTCTTC; CDR3: CASTQSGFSYNEQFF
size: .; D: TRBD1; J: TRBJ1-5; V: TRBV7-9; DNA: TGTGCCAGCAGCTTAGGAGGACAGGGGAATCAGCCCCAGCATTTT; CDR3: CASSLGGQGNQPQHF
size: .; D: .; J: TRBJ2-3; V: TRBV19; DNA: TGTGCCAGTAGCACGGGGAGGTCTGATACGCAGTATTTT; CDR3: CASSTGRSDTQYF
size: .; D: .; J: TRBJ1-5; V: TRBV12-3/TRBV12-4; DNA: TGTGCCAGCACCGGGGATAGTCAGCCCCAGCATTTT; CDR3: CASTGDSQPQHF
size: .; D: TRBD1; J: TRBJ2-2; V: TRBV5-6; DNA: TGTGCCAGCAGCTGGGGACAGGGGGCGATCACCGGGGAGCTGTTTTTT; CDR3: CASSWGQGAITGELFF
size: .; D: .; J: TRBJ2-1; V: TRBV5-1; DNA: TGCGCCAGCAGCGGAGGACAGACCCTATTAATACACAATGAGCAGTTCTTC; CDR3: CASSGGQTLLIHNEQFF
size: .; D: .; J: TRBJ2-7; V: TRBV11-3; DNA: TGTGCCAGCAGCTTAGACGCCGGTCCCTACGAGCAGTACTTC; CDR3: CASSLDAGPYEQYF